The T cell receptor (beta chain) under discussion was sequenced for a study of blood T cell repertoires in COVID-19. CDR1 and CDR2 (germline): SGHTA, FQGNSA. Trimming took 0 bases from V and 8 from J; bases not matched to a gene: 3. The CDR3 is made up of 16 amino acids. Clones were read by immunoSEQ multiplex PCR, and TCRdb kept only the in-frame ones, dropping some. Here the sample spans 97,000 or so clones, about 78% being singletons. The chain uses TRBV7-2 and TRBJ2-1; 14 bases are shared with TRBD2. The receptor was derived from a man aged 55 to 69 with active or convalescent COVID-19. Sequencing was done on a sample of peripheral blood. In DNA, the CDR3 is TGTGCCAGCAGCTTAGCGGGACTAGCGGGAGTGGATGAGCAGTTCTTC. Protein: CASSLAGLAGVDEQFF.